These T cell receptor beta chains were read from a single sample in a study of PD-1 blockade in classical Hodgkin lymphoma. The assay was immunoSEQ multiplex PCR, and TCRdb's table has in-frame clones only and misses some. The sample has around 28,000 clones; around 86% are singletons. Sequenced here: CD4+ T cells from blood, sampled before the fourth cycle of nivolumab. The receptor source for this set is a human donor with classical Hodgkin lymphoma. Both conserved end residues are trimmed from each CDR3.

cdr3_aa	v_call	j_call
ASRTGGPHNEQF	TRBV11-2	TRBJ2-1
ASSPSREKLF	TRBV18	TRBJ1-4
ASSFPGKEDNEQF	TRBV27	TRBJ2-1
ASSEIWRTGTSGRINIQY	TRBV2	TRBJ2-4
ARQDSYYNEQF	TRBV23-1	TRBJ2-1
ASSLGRGQPQH	TRBV6-1	TRBJ1-5
ASSPEGRSNQPQH	TRBV6-1	TRBJ1-5
ASSLDGTSGGLSYNEQF	TRBV7-2	TRBJ2-1
ASSFPGQGAYEQY	TRBV7-9	TRBJ2-7
ASRGDRGVYGYT	TRBV2	TRBJ1-2
ASSLIPGGRPGELF	TRBV7-2	TRBJ2-2
ASSLGGLLAKNIQY	TRBV28	TRBJ2-4
AWSVAIISEAF	TRBV30	TRBJ1-1
ASSYSGVANQPQH	TRBV6-5	TRBJ1-5
ASSEGQGMWSLNYGYT	TRBV6-1	TRBJ1-2
ASSMSDRGSGGSYEQY	TRBV21-1	TRBJ2-7
ASRKLRESTGELF	TRBV6-1	TRBJ2-2
AISPGGGPSYNEQF	TRBV10-3	TRBJ2-1
ASSKERGAPN	TRBV7-2	TRBJ2-3
ASSDSLTLH	TRBV2	TRBJ1-6
ASSERGGRVEAF	TRBV2	TRBJ1-1
ASTPGFSSYEQY	TRBV28	TRBJ2-7
ASSDDRSFLF	TRBV2	TRBJ2-1
ASSPRSSGEQY	TRBV18	TRBJ2-7
ASSFSGGGSDTQY	TRBV5-1	TRBJ2-3
ASSFVDRANTEAF	TRBV7-9	TRBJ1-1
ASSPGTGAYNEQF	TRBV18	TRBJ2-1
ASSQKKSQETQY	TRBV6-8	TRBJ2-5
ASSASGTGAYEQY	TRBV11-3	TRBJ2-7
AISESVPWDRGRDTQY	TRBV10-3	TRBJ2-3
SASNNSPLH	TRBV20-1	TRBJ1-6
ASSIVLGYEQY	TRBV19	TRBJ2-7
ASSLTGGRYNEQF	TRBV28	TRBJ2-1
ASSEVEFYTQY	TRBV6-1	TRBJ2-3
ASTPARIGDGEAF	TRBV7-6	TRBJ1-1
ASSATGSGANVLT	TRBV2	TRBJ2-6
ASSLEVGWRDNEKLF	TRBV7-8	TRBJ1-4
ASSREQGASYNEQF	TRBV4-1	TRBJ2-1
ASSESSLVNQPQH	TRBV2	TRBJ1-5
ASSVGTASNQPQH	TRBV2	TRBJ1-5
ASSKDPLGELF	TRBV7-3	TRBJ2-2
ASSKGGPAF	TRBV21-1	TRBJ1-1
SVGVNIGEMADTQY	TRBV29-1	TRBJ2-3
ASSGTSGFRGEQF	TRBV10-2	TRBJ2-1
ASRYSGRGYEQY	TRBV28	TRBJ2-7
ASSRPQGANEKLF	TRBV4-1	TRBJ1-4
ASSLTPSNEQF	TRBV27	TRBJ2-1
ATGTELAGANVLT	TRBV10-3	TRBJ2-6
SARVGDTQY	TRBV20-1	TRBJ2-3
ASILLTGRETQY	TRBV7-9	TRBJ2-5
AWSGQVNTEAF	TRBV30	TRBJ1-1
ASSFGQRGNEQF	TRBV7-3	TRBJ2-1
ASSYSPGGLQF	TRBV6-6	TRBJ2-1